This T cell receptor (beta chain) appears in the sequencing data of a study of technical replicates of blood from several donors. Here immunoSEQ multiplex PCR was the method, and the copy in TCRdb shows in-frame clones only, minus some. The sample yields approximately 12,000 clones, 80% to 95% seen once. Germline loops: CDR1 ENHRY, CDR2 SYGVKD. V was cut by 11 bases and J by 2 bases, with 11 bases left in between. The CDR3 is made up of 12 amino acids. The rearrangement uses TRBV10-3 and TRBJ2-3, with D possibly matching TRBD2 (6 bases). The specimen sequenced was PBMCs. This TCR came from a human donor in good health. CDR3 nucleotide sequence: TGTGCCTCCGGGAGTGACACAGATACGCAGTATTTT. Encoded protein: CASGSDTDTQYF.